This T cell receptor (beta chain) was obtained from a study of identical twins. Study-wide results and caveats: Cord blood beta clonotypes present at high abundance carried fewer insertions; no such pattern appeared in memory repertoires.

TCRdb called the 5' RACE reads again in MiXCR, with one record for every CDR3 protein. The repertoire holds under 1 million distinct CDR3 sequences, with 9% to 15% as singletons. A word on this clonotype: No antigen is known for it.

CDR1 and CDR2 (germline): SGHRS, YFSETQ. The V end lost 3 bases, the J end lost 9 bases, and 17 bases lay between the germline ends. This CDR3 spans 14 amino acids. The same data also contributed to another study, on yellow fever vaccine responses in identical twins.

Sequenced material: PBMCs. This receptor was taken from a woman aged 18-29 years in good health. The rearrangement uses TRBV5-1 and TRBJ2-3; D may be TRBD2 (7 bases). CDR3 sequence: CASSSPQGGGTQYF. In DNA form, the CDR3 reads TGCGCCAGCAGCTCTCCCCAGGGAGGGGGGACGCAGTATTTT. Full variable domain (remainder filled in from reference TRBV5-1 and TRBJ2-3): KAGVTQTPRYLIKTRGQQVTLSCSPISGHRSVSWYQQTPGQGLQFLFEYFSETQRNKGNFPGRFSGRQFSNSRSEMNVSTLELGDSALYLCASSSPQGGGTQYFGPGTRLTVL.